This paragraph covers one T cell receptor (beta chain) sequence. Its antigen is currently unknown. The data were taken from a study of shared clonotypes between healthy human individuals. Overall study results and limits: In general, naive subsets displayed greater estimated richness than memory subsets did.

The repertoire was sequenced with immunoSEQ multiplex PCR; TCRdb's copy has only in-frame clones and lacks some. The repertoire consists of roughly 2 million clones, with about 94% occurring once and the leading ten covering 0.1% to 0.15%. The germline CDR1 and CDR2 sequences are SGHRS and YFSETQ. Trimming stripped 4 bases from V and 2 bases from J, with 12 bases between. The CDR3 extends over 14 amino acids. The chain employs TRBV5-1 and TRBJ2-5; possibly TRBD1 for D (6 bases). Sequences were obtained from naive CD4+ T cells sorted from blood. Regarding subset: CD45RA+ positively selected. The sequence derives from a man between 18 and 35 years old in good health. The CDR3 is CASSRTGNQETQYF. CDR3 nucleotides: TGCGCCAGCAGCAGAACAGGGAATCAAGAGACCCAGTACTTC.